These 16 T cell receptor beta chains came from one sample sequenced in a study of T cells in Graves' hyperthyroidism and ophthalmopathy. It was RNA transcripts that yielded the amplified TCR beta CDR3 regions. First-round RT-PCR with HTBI primers amplified the TCR CDR3 region. TCRdb reprocessed the multiplex PCR reads with MiXCR, giving one entry per CDR3 protein. The sample consists of about 640,000 distinct CDR3 sequences, less than 25% of them appearing once. Sample: blood. Receptors were obtained from a man between 25 and 39 years old with Graves' ophthalmopathy.

This clonotype came up a few times. The rearrangement joins TRBV28 to TRBJ2-5; 13 bases are a match to TRBD2. CDR3 length: 15 amino acids. J was trimmed by 6 bases and V by 2 bases; bases with no gene match: 3. Germline V gives CDR1 MDHEN, CDR2 SYDVKM. CDR3 coding DNA: TGTGCCAGCAGTTTAAGGACTAGCGGGAGCAAGACCCAGTACTTC. Translated, it gives CASSLRTSGSKTQYF.

J is TRBJ1-5 and V is TRBV5-5; no clear D gene. The CDR3 has 15 amino acids. V was cut by 4 bases and J by 2 bases, with 13 bases left in between. Germline CDR1 SGHKS, CDR2 YYEKEE (reference sequence). CDR3 protein: CASSTSWGGNQPQHF. The DNA for the CDR3 is TGTGCCAGCAGCACTTCATGGGGAGGCAATCAGCCCCAGCATTTT.

This sequence joins TRBV28 and TRBJ1-2, with a weak D call TRBD1 (6 bases). Germline CDR1 reads MDHEN; CDR2 reads SYDVKM. There are 13 residues in the CDR3. V shed 3 bases and J shed 6 bases, with 11 bases lying between them. CDR3 DNA: TGTGCCAGCAGTTTCGGGGGCGCAAATGGCTACACCTTC. This translates into CASSFGGANGYTF.

This clonotype was recorded many times. V gene TRBV12-3 or TRBV12-4 combines with J gene TRBJ2-5; D is perhaps TRBD1 (6 bases). CDR3 size: 14 residues. Trimming shortened V by 7 bases and J by 1 base, and 13 bases separated the two germline ends. The CDR3 nucleotides read TGTGCCAGCACCACCACAGGGACCCAAGAGACCCAGTACTTC. Its protein is CASTTTGTQETQYF.

The chain combines TRBV7-9 with TRBJ2-1; D gene uncertain. Between the trimmed V and J ends, which lost 1 base and 5 bases, there was a span of 15 bases. The V gene's germline CDR1 is SEHNR and CDR2 FQNEAQ (reference sequence). CDR3 length: 16 residues. DNA for the CDR3: TGTGCCAGCAGCTTAGGGCCCTTAGGCGGAGACAATGAGCAGTTCTTC. Protein: CASSLGPLGGDNEQFF.

V is TRBV27 and J is TRBJ2-7, with 7 bases fitting TRBD2. V shed 3 bases, J shed 5 bases, and the junction held 7 bases outside the gene matches. The CDR3 extends over 14 amino acids. Germline V gene sequence: CDR1 MNHEY, CDR2 SMNVEV (reference sequence). The chain's CDR3 is CASSLSREAHEQYF. CDR3 bases: TGTGCCAGCAGTTTGTCACGGGAGGCCCACGAGCAGTACTTC.

The chain uses TRBV5-1 and TRBJ2-1; 12 bases match TRBD2. This CDR3 spans 16 amino acids. The V segment lost 2 bases and the J segment 6 bases; nucleotides outside the gene matches: 6. The germline V gene has CDR1 SGHRS and CDR2 YFSETQ. The CDR3 loop reads CASSLELAGGPNEQFF. The DNA of the CDR3 is TGCGCCAGCAGCTTAGAACTAGCGGGAGGTCCCAATGAGCAGTTCTTC.

Regarding this clonotype: A much larger clone differs by one base, so this may be a read error. The genes are TRBV13 and TRBJ1-1; D call uncertain. V gave up 1 base and J gave up 0 bases, with 6 bases separating them. The CDR3 totals 14 residues. The germline V gene has CDR1 PRHDT and CDR2 FYEKMQ (reference sequence). CDR3 amino acids: CASSLVGLNTEAFF. CDR3 sequence (DNA): TGTGCCAGCAGCTTAGTCGGCCTGAACACTGAAGCTTTCTTT.

The chain recombines TRBV19 with TRBJ2-2, with 7 bases lining up with TRBD2. After removal of 3 bases from V and 1 base from J, the junction contained 5 bases not matched to a gene. Per the germline V gene, CDR1 is LNHDA and CDR2 is SQIVND (reference sequence). The CDR3 length is 16 residues. CDR3 amino acids: CASSMGGTGNTGELFF. CDR3 nucleotides: TGTGCCAGTAGTATGGGAGGGACGGGGAACACCGGGGAGCTGTTTTTT.

The rearrangement uses TRBV30 and TRBJ1-5; 9 nucleotides agree with TRBD1. Germline lookup yields CDR1 GTSNPN and CDR2 SVGIG (reference sequence). The trim removed 5 bases at V and 6 bases at J, leaving 5 bases unmatched. The CDR3 runs to 13 residues. The CDR3, as DNA: TGTGCCTGGGGTACAGGGGGCGGTCAGCCCCAGCATTTT. This codes for CAWGTGGGQPQHF. Variable domain in full (rest from reference TRBV30 and TRBJ1-5): SQTIHQWPATLVQPVGSPLSLECTVEGTSNPNLYWYRQAAGRGLQLLFYSVGIGQISSEVPQNLSASRPQDRQFILSSKKLLLSDSGFYLCAWGTGGGQPQHFGDGTRLSIL.

The chain has TRBV7-9 and TRBJ1-4, with D perhaps TRBD1 (5 bases). CDR3 length: 17 residues. Germline V lookup: CDR1 SEHNR, CDR2 FQNEAQ (reference sequence). V was cut by 10 bases and J by 8 bases, with 29 bases left in between. CDR3 loop: CATRGGDAGGGQEKLFF. The CDR3 nucleotides read TGTGCCACCCGTGGGGGTGACGCCGGGGGTGGTCAAGAAAAACTGTTTTTT.

V gene TRBV10-1 combines with J gene TRBJ2-3; 14 positions match TRBD2. Germline CDR1 is WNHNN and CDR2 is SYGVQD (reference sequence). The CDR3 contains 20 residues. V shed 6 bases and J 5 bases; nucleotides not matched to a gene: 19. The CDR3 sequence: CASSLIITGTSGRKGDTQYF. The CDR3 DNA follows: TGCGCCAGCAGCCTGATCATTACCGGGACTAGCGGGAGAAAGGGAGATACGCAGTATTTT.

This sequence joins TRBV5-1 and TRBJ2-1, with 8 bases aligning to TRBD1. CDR3 length: 14 amino acids. With V trimmed by 4 bases and J by 7 bases, 7 bases remained unmatched. From germline, CDR1 is SGHRS and CDR2 YFSETQ. The CDR3 protein is CASSAGQVGNEQFF. CDR3 DNA: TGCGCCAGCAGCGCGGGACAGGTGGGAAATGAGCAGTTCTTC.

This clonotype was recorded a few times. The chain recombines TRBV27 with TRBJ2-2; the D gene is possibly TRBD2 (5 bases). This CDR3 comprises 16 residues. The germline V gene has CDR1 MNHEY and CDR2 SMNVEV (reference sequence). V lost 3 bases and J 5 bases, leaving 16 bases between the germline ends. CDR3 sequence (DNA): TGTGCCAGCAGTTTCTCCGTGTCTAGCCGGACCGGGGAGCTGTTTTTT. It yields the protein CASSFSVSSRTGELFF.

This clonotype occurred a few times. The chain is built from TRBV4-2 and TRBJ2-7; perhaps TRBD1 as D (6 bases). V gave up 1 base and J gave up 5 bases, with 15 bases separating them. The V gene's germline CDR1 is LGHNA and CDR2 YNFKEQ. The CDR3 runs to 15 residues. CDR3 sequence reads: CASSQGLGGKDEQYF. The CDR3, as DNA: TGTGCCAGCAGCCAAGGCTTAGGGGGAAAGGACGAGCAGTACTTC.

This clonotype was recorded a few times. The chain joins TRBV18 to TRBJ2-5; D might be TRBD1 or TRBD2, each matching 5 bases. Germline V gives CDR1 KGHSH, CDR2 LQKENI. This CDR3 spans 15 amino acids. V was trimmed by 3 bases and J by 5 bases, leaving 16 bases between them. CDR3 sequence: CASSPGMGESETQYF. CDR3 DNA sequence: TGTGCCAGCTCACCTGGCATGGGGGAAAGTGAGACCCAGTACTTC.